This T cell receptor (beta chain) is from a study of OX40 agonist ivuxolimab in advanced cancers. Across the study: Patients were treated with intravenous ivuxolimab, dosed at 0.01 to 10 mg/kg and infused every 2 weeks. Study findings and constraints: Circulating CD4+ and CD8+ T cells showed clonal expansion by week 6 at 0.1 to 3.0 mg/kg. Relative to CD4+ cells, CD8+ T cells on average had more expanded clones.

Generated by immunoSEQ multiplex PCR, the TCRdb table keeps only in-frame clones and is missing some. The sample has around 35,000 clones; around four fifths are singletons. About this clone itself: Its antigen is as yet unknown.

The CDR3 runs to 13 residues. V was shortened by 6 bases and J by 5 bases, with 8 bases between the two germline ends. Germline V CDR1 and CDR2: MNHNY, SVGAGI (reference sequence). Blood samples were obtained at baseline, cycle 4 day 1, and cycle 7 day 1. The sequences come from CD4+ or CD8+ T cells sorted from blood, collected in a trial of the OX40 agonist ivuxolimab. The sequence came from an adult with an advanced solid tumor such as melanoma, head and neck, liver or kidney cancer. V is TRBV6-6 and J is TRBJ1-6; D is ambiguous. CDR3 bases: TGTGCCAGCAGGCGGGATGATAATTCACCCCTCCACTTT. It is translated as CASRRDDNSPLHF.